These 8 T cell receptor beta chains originate from one sample sequenced in a study of T-cell memory formation after mild COVID-19. One entry per CDR3 protein results from TCRdb running MiXCR on the 5' RACE reads. Of around 370,000 distinct CDR3 sequences detected, around 21% appear once; the ten largest clones hold around 13%. The sample was PBMCs or a T cell subset sorted from them (not recorded which). These receptors were obtained from an adult woman who had mild COVID-19 (a few samples of this study predate the infection). Cell type and time point are not known.

This clonotype showed up many times. The chain links TRBV7-3 to TRBJ2-2; 14 nucleotides line up with TRBD2. Germline V gene data show CDR1 as SGHTA and CDR2 as FQGTGA. This CDR3 has 23 amino acids. J was trimmed by 5 bases and V by 0 bases; bases with no gene match: 20. The CDR3 DNA reads as TGTGCCAGCAGCTTAACGGCGGGCAGCCCTCGACTAGCGGGAGGGCCTCCAACCGGGGAGCTGTTTTTT. Translating it yields CASSLTAGSPRLAGGPPTGELFF.

This chain joins TRBV6-1 and TRBJ1-6; D remains ambiguous. Germline-derived CDR1 and CDR2 are MNHNS and SASEGT. The V and J ends lost 1 base and 10 bases respectively, with 14 bases between them. This CDR3 has 15 residues. This CDR3 is CASSEDSRKESPLHF. Written as DNA, the CDR3 is TGTGCCAGCAGTGAAGACAGCCGTAAGGAATCACCCCTCCACTTT.

This clonotype turned up a few times. V is TRBV18 and J is TRBJ2-3; TRBD2 matches at 9 bases. There are 16 residues in the CDR3. Germline V gene data show CDR1 as KGHSH and CDR2 as LQKENI. The V segment lost 3 bases and the J segment 4 bases; nucleotides outside the gene matches: 8. This CDR3 is CASSPPGSGRSDTQYF. The CDR3 DNA reads as TGTGCCAGCTCACCCCCAGGCAGCGGGAGGTCAGATACGCAGTATTTT.

The chain employs TRBV11-3 and TRBJ2-1; TRBD1 is a possible D gene (5 bases). V was trimmed by 6 bases and J by 0 bases, leaving 21 bases between them. Per germline, CDR1 SGHNT and CDR2 YENEEA. The CDR3 runs 18 residues. The CDR3, as DNA: TGTGCCAGCAGACCGAGACCAGGGAACTTTGGCTCCTACAATGAGCAGTTCTTC. Its translation is CASRPRPGNFGSYNEQFF.

This clonotype showed up just a few times. J is TRBJ1-1 and V is TRBV30; no definite D call. The germline CDR1 and CDR2 sequences are GTSNPN and SVGIG (reference sequence). Deletions cut 7 bases from V and 0 bases from J, with 6 bases between. The CDR3 length is 11 residues. CDR3: CASGLNTEAFF. The CDR3 coding sequence is TGTGCCTCAGGCCTGAACACTGAAGCTTTCTTT.

This clonotype was observed a few times. The rearrangement links TRBV20-1 to TRBJ1-5, with unresolved D. CDR1 and CDR2 (germline): DFQATT, SNEGSKA (reference sequence). The CDR3 is 13 amino acids. The V and J ends lost 4 bases and 6 bases respectively, with 13 bases between them. CDR3: CSANSRVGQPQHF. The CDR3 DNA reads as TGCAGTGCTAACTCCCGGGTCGGTCAGCCCCAGCATTTT.

This clonotype was picked up many times. The CDR3 is CASSQGYSYEQYF. CDR3 coding DNA: TGTGCCAGCAGCCAGGGATACTCCTACGAGCAGTACTTC. This rearrangement joins TRBV3-1 to TRBJ2-7; no reliable D call. Trimming shortened V by 3 bases and J by 0 bases, and 6 bases separated the two germline ends. The CDR3 sequence is 13 residues long. CDR1 and CDR2 (germline): LGHDT, YNNKEL (reference sequence).

The chain combines TRBV11-3 with TRBJ2-3, with 7 nucleotides matching TRBD2. With V trimmed by 3 bases and J by 4 bases, 4 bases remained unmatched. CDR3 length: 14 residues. The V gene's germline CDR1 is SGHNT and CDR2 YENEEA. The CDR3 sequence: CASSFREDPDTQYF. In nucleotides, the CDR3 is TGTGCCAGCAGCTTCCGGGAGGATCCAGATACGCAGTATTTT. Together with reference TRBV11-3 and TRBJ2-3, the CDR3 gives the full variable domain: EAGVVQSPRYKIIEKKQPVAFWCNPISGHNTLYWYLQNLGQGPELLIRYENEEAVDDSQLPKDRFSAERLKGVDSTLKIQPAELGDSAVYLCASSFREDPDTQYFGPGTRLTVL.